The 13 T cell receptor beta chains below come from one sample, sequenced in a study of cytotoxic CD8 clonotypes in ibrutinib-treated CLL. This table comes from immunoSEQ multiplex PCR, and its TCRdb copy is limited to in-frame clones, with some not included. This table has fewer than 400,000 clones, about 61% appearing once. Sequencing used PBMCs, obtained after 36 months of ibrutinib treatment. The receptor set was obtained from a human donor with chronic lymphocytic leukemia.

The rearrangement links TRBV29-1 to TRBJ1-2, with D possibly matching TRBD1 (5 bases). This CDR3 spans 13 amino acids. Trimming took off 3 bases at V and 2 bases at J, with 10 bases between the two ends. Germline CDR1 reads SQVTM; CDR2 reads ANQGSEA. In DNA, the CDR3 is TGCAGCGTTGACCCAGGGTCAAACTATGGCTACACCTTC. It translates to CSVDPGSNYGYTF.

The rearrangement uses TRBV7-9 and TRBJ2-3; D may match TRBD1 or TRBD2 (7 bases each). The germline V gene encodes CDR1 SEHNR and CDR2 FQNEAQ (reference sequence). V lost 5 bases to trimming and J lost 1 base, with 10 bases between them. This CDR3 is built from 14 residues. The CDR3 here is CASSPGGGTDTQYF. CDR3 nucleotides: TGTGCCAGCAGCCCAGGGGGGGGCACAGATACGCAGTATTTT.

CDR3 nucleotide sequence: TGTGCCAGCAGTTTGGCGGGGGGGCTCGGCTACACCTTC. Residues: CASSLAGGLGYTF. J is TRBJ1-2 and V is TRBV28, with D possibly matching TRBD1 (6 bases). Looked up from germline, CDR1 is MDHEN and CDR2 is SYDVKM. V shed 3 bases and J shed 8 bases, with 13 bases lying between them. The CDR3 is made up of 13 amino acids.

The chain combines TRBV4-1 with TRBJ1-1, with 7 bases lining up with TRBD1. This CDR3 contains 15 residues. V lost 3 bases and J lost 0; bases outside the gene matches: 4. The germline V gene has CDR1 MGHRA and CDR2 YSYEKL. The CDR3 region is CASSQPGQMNTEAFF. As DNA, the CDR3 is TGCGCCAGCAGCCAGCCGGGACAGATGAACACTGAAGCTTTCTTT.

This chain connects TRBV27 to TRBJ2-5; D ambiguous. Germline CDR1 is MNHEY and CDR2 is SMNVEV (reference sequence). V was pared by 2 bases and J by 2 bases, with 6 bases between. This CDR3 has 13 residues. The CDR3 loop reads CASSLRLQETQYF. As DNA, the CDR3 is TGTGCCAGCAGTTTAAGGCTGCAAGAGACCCAGTACTTC.

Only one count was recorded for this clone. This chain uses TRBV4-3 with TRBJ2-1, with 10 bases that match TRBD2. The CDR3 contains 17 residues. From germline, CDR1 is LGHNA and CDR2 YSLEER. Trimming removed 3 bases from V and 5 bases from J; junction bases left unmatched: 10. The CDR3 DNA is TGCGCCAGCAGCCAGTCCTATAGCGGGAGGATCGACAATGAGCAGTTCTTC. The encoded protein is CASSQSYSGRIDNEQFF.

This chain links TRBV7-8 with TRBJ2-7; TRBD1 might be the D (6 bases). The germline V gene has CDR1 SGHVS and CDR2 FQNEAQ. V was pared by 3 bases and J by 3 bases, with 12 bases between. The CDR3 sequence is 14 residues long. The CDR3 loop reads CASSFGQQYYEQYF. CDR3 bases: TGTGCCAGCAGCTTCGGACAGCAGTACTACGAGCAGTACTTC.

The CDR3 region has the DNA TGTGCCAGCAGCGTCTTGACTAGCGGGAAACCGGAGGAGCAGTACTTC. Protein product: CASSVLTSGKPEEQYF. The genes are TRBV9 and TRBJ2-7; 11 bases agree with TRBD2. The CDR3 contains 16 residues. The germline CDR1 and CDR2 sequences are SGDLS and YYNGEE. J gave up 7 bases and V 2 bases, and 11 bases lay outside the gene matches.

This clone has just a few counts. In DNA form, the CDR3 reads TGTGCCAGTAGTCCCGGACAGAGAGGATCCGAGCAGTACTTC. Encoded protein: CASSPGQRGSEQYF. This chain uses TRBV19 with TRBJ2-7; TRBD1 might be the D (6 bases). Per germline, CDR1 LNHDA and CDR2 SQIVND (reference sequence). Trimming shortened V by 5 bases and J by 6 bases, and 17 bases separated the two germline ends. The CDR3 contains 14 residues.

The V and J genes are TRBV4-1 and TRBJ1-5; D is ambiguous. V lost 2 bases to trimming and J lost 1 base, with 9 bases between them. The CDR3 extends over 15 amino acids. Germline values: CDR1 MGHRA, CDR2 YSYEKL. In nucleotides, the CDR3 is TGCGCCAGCAGCCAATCCTCCAACAGCAATCAGCCCCAGCATTTT. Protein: CASSQSSNSNQPQHF.

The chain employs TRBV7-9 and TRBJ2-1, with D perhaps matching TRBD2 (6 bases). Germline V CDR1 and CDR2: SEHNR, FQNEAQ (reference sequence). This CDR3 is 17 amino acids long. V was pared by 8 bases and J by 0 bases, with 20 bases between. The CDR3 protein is CASGPTGGVSSYNEQFF. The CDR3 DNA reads TGTGCCAGCGGCCCAACCGGCGGGGTAAGCTCCTACAATGAGCAGTTCTTC.

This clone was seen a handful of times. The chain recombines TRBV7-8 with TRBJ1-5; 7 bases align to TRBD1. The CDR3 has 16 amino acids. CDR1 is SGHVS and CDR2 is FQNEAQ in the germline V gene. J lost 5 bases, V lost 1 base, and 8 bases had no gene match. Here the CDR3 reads CASSLDSGGYHQPQHF. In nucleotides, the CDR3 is TGTGCCAGCAGCTTAGATTCAGGGGGATATCATCAGCCCCAGCATTTT.

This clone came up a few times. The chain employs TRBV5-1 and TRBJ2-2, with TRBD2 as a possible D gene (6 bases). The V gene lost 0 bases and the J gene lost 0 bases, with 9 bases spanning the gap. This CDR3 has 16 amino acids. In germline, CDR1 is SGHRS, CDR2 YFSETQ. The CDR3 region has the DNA TGCGCCAGCAGCTTGGCGGCGGGATCGAACACCGGGGAGCTGTTTTTT. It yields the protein CASSLAAGSNTGELFF. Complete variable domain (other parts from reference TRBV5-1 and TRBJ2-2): KAGVTQTPRYLIKTRGQQVTLSCSPISGHRSVSWYQQTPGQGLQFLFEYFSETQRNKGNFPGRFSGRQFSNSRSEMNVSTLELGDSALYLCASSLAAGSNTGELFFGEGSRLTVL.